This TCR beta chain emerged from a study of blood T cells in healthy people across ages. Caucasian, healthy and from Russia, the donors were aged between roughly 6 and 95. The draw of peripheral blood yielded approximately 10 milliliters from each donor. Study findings and constraints: Versus aged donors, long-lived donors had higher diversity and more naive CD4+ cells. With age, beta diversity per million T cells declined roughly linearly, significantly by 40.

For the second PCR, which ran for 7 to 11 cycles, a sample-barcoded 5' primer and a J-beta primer mix were used. MiXCR, run by TCRdb on the 5' RACE reads, gives a single entry per CDR3 protein. The sample comprises 2 million or so distinct CDR3 sequences, about 50% of which are singletons, and less than 2.5% rests with the top ten. CDR3 size: 12 residues. Looked up from germline, CDR1 is MNHEY and CDR2 is SVGAGI. Details on this clonotype: The target antigen is unknown.

Source material: blood. The rearrangement uses TRBV6-5 and TRBJ2-5; D call uncertain. Gene TRBJ2-7 matches the end of the DNA better, so the J call may be wrong. This receptor was identified in a middle-aged woman in good health. CDR3: CASRRKSYEQYF. The DNA of the CDR3 is TGTGCCAGCAGAAGGAAAAGTTACGAGCAGTACTTC.